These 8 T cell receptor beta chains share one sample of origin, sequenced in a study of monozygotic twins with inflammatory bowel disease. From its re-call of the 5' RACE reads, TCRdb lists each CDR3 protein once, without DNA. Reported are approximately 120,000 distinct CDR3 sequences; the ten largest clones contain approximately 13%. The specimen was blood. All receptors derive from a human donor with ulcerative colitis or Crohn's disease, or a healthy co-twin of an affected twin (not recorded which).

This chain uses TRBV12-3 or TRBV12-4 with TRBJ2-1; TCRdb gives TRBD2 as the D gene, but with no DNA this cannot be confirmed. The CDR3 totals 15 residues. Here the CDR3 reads CASSFGGGSYNEQFF.

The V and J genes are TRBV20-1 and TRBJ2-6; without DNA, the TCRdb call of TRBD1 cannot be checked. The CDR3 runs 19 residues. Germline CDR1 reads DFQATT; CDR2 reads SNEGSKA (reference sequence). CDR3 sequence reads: CSARDIRGQGDSGANVLTF.

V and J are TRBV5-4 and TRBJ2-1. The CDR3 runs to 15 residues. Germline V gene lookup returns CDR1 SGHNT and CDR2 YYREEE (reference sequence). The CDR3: CASSILGEDYNEQFF. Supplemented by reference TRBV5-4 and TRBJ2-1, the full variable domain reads ETGVTQSPTHLIKTRGQQVTLRCSSQSGHNTVSWYQQALGQGPQFIFQYYREEENGRGNFPPRFSGLQFPNYSSELNVNALELDDSALYLCASSILGEDYNEQFFGPGTRLTVL.

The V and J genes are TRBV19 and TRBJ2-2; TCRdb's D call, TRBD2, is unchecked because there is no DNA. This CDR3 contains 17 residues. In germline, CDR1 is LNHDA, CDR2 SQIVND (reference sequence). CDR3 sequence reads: CASSPRWASGSSGELFF.

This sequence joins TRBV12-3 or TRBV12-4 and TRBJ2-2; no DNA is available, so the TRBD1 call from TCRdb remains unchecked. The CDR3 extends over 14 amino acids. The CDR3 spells CASRGGGNTGELFF.

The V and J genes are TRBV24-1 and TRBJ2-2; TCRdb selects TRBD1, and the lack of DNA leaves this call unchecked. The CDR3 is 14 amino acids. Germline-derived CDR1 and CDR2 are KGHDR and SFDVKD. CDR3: CATSLRQGSGELFF.

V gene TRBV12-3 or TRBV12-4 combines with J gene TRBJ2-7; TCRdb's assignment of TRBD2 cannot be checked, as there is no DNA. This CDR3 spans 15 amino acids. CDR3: CASSVELASVYEQYF.

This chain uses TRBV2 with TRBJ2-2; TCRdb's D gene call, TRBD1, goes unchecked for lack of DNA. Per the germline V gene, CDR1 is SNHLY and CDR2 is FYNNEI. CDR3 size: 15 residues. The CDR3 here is CASSPRELNTGELFF.